These 27 T cell receptor beta chains originate from one sample sequenced in a study of T cells in women clearing cervical HPV infection. TCRdb's copy holds only in-frame clones and misses some; the assay was immunoSEQ multiplex PCR. In all, the sample yields tens of thousands of clones. Source material: blood buffy coat. The receptors here all came from a woman aged 18 to 75 with a cervical HPV16 infection that either progressed to CIN3+ or cleared (not recorded which).

About this clone itself: The CDR3 end is not reached by the read, which stops 3 residues before it; the germline J gene fills it in. The V call is TRBV7-9, the J call TRBJ2-5, with TRBD1 identical over 7 bases. Germline CDR1 and CDR2: SEHNR and FQNEAQ (reference sequence). The CDR3 loop spans 15 amino acids. V gave up 1 base and J gave up 5 bases; unmatched junction bases: 7. This CDR3 is CASSLGGVQGETQYF. The sequenced part of the CDR3 DNA is TGTGCCAGCAGCTTAGGGGGAGTACAGGGGGAGACC.

Of note for this clone: The read terminates 3 residues ahead of where the CDR3 ends, so the germline J gene completes it. The chain recombines TRBV5-1 with TRBJ2-1; D is unclear. Germline V gene data show CDR1 as SGHRS and CDR2 as YFSETQ. CDR3 length: 13 residues. V lost 0 bases to trimming and J lost 3 bases, with 4 bases between them. The part of the CDR3 DNA that was read is TGCGCCAGCAGCTTGGGACTCTACAATGAG. Encoded protein: CASSLGLYNE. The whole CDR3 region reads CASSLGLYNEQFF.

A remark on this clone: Read coverage stops 3 residues before the CDR3 terminus; the germline J gene supplies the remainder. This chain joins TRBV2 and TRBJ1-2; no clear D gene. Germline lookup yields CDR1 SNHLY and CDR2 FYNNEI. CDR3 length equals 15 residues. This chain's CDR3 is CASSAPLAGVDEYTF. The CDR3 bases that were read are TGTGCCAGCAGTGCCCCCTTAGCGGGAGTTGATGAG.

With respect to this clone: The read halts 3 residues ahead of the CDR3 end, with the missing end drawn from the germline J gene. The V gene is TRBV30, the J gene TRBJ2-4; D is possibly TRBD1 (6 bases). The CDR3 has 14 residues. Germline lookup yields CDR1 GTSNPN and CDR2 SVGIG (reference sequence). Between the trimmed V and J ends, which lost 4 bases and 3 bases, there was a span of 13 bases. The CDR3 spells CAWTGVLGKNIQYF. The CDR3 bases that were read are TGTGCCTGGACAGGGGTCTTAGGCAAAAACATT.

Remarks on this clone: The read stops 3 residues short of the end of the CDR3; the missing end is completed from the germline J gene. This chain uses TRBV9 with TRBJ2-7; 12 positions agree with TRBD2. The CDR3 spans 16 residues. J was trimmed by 6 bases and V by 2 bases; bases with no gene match: 9. CDR1 is SGDLS and CDR2 is YYNGEE in the germline V gene. CDR3 DNA, as far as it was read: TGTGCCAGCAGCGTCCGACGACTAGCGGGAGTGCGCGAG. Protein sequence: CASSVRRLAGVRE. The complete CDR3 sequence is CASSVRRLAGVREQYF.

In regard to this clone: The read ends 3 residues before the CDR3 terminus; that terminus is restored from the germline J gene. The rearrangement joins TRBV5-6 to TRBJ2-7; 12 nucleotides align to TRBD1. In germline, CDR1 is SGHDT, CDR2 YYEEEE. The CDR3 covers 14 residues. The V and J ends lost 2 bases and 5 bases, in that order; junction bases with no gene match: 2. The CDR3 DNA, read in part, is TGTGCCAGCAGCTTCGGGACAGGGGGCAACGAG. Protein sequence: CASSFGTGGNE. The whole CDR3 protein reads CASSFGTGGNEQYF.

Partial CDR3 DNA: TGTGCCAGCAGTCAGGGGGGAGCTCATGATACG. This translates into CASSQGGAHDT. The full CDR3 protein reads CASSQGGAHDTQYF. This chain uses TRBV6-2 or TRBV6-3 with TRBJ2-3, with a weak D call TRBD1 (7 bases). The read falls 3 residues short of the CDR3 end, and the missing part is taken from the germline J gene. Germline V lookup: CDR1 MNHEY, CDR2 SVGEGT. This CDR3 is 14 amino acids long. V lost 5 bases, J lost 6 bases, and 15 bases lay in between.

In regard to this clone: The observed sequence ends 3 residues before the CDR3 terminus, with the missing tail filled in from the germline J gene. The gene calls are TRBV19 and TRBJ1-5; the D is unclear. Trimming removed 7 bases at V and 1 base at J, with 14 bases between. In germline, CDR1 is LNHDA, CDR2 SQIVND (reference sequence). This CDR3 has 15 amino acids. The CDR3 sequence: CASTPSTVSNQPQHF. The sequenced part of the CDR3 DNA is TGTGCCAGTACCCCAAGTACAGTAAGCAATCAGCCC. Full variable domain (outside the CDR3, taken from reference TRBV19 and TRBJ1-5): DGGITQSPKYLFRKEGQNVTLSCEQNLNHDAMYWYRQDPGQGLRLIYYSQIVNDFQKGDIAEGYSVSREKKESFPLTVTSAQKNPTAFYLCASTPSTVSNQPQHFGDGTRLSIL.

Worth noting for this clone: The read comes to an end 3 residues before the CDR3 does, leaving the germline J gene to fill in the end. This chain joins TRBV20-1 and TRBJ2-3, with TRBD2 matching 8 bases. CDR1 DFQATT and CDR2 SNEGSKA come from the germline V gene (reference sequence). The CDR3 is 15 residues long. Unmatched junction bases numbered 11, after V lost 5 bases and J lost 4 bases. CDR3: CSAASGTSYADTQYF. The part of the CDR3 DNA that was read is TGCAGTGCTGCATCAGGGACTAGTTATGCAGATACG.

In the case of this clone: The read ends 3 residues before the CDR3 terminus; that terminus is restored from the germline J gene. This sequence joins TRBV6-4 and TRBJ2-1; 9 nucleotides align to TRBD2. V gave up 0 bases and J gave up 6 bases; unmatched junction bases: 6. CDR1 and CDR2 from the germline V gene are MRHNA and SNTAGT. This CDR3 is 16 amino acids long. Partial CDR3 DNA: TGTGCCAGCAGTGACTCCCGGCGGGGGGGCCTCAATGAG. Encoded protein: CASSDSRRGGLNE. The entire CDR3 protein is CASSDSRRGGLNEQFF.

Note on this clone: The observed sequence ends 3 residues before the CDR3 terminus, with the missing tail filled in from the germline J gene. The chain links TRBV10-3 to TRBJ2-3; 9 bases map to TRBD1. Trimming removed 9 bases from V and 0 bases from J; junction bases left unmatched: 4. CDR3 length equals 14 residues. The germline V gene has CDR1 ENHRY and CDR2 SYGVKD. The DNA read from the CDR3 is TGTGCCATAACCGGGACAGGGAGCACAGATACG. Amino acids: CAITGTGSTDT. The CDR3, in full, reads CAITGTGSTDTQYF.

Remarks on this clone: With the read ending 3 residues before the CDR3 end, the germline J gene is used to fill in that end. The chain combines TRBV6-2 or TRBV6-3 with TRBJ1-2; a possible D gene is TRBD1 (6 bases). Germline V gene data show CDR1 as MNHEY and CDR2 as SVGEGT. The CDR3 loop spans 14 amino acids. Trimming took 6 bases from V and 1 from J, leaving 12 bases between them. The CDR3 bases that were read are TGTGCCAGCAGGCTCAACAGGGTTAACTATGGC. Its translation is CASRLNRVNYG. The entire CDR3 is CASRLNRVNYGYTF.

Concerning this clone: The read gets to within 3 residues of the CDR3 end, and the germline J gene fills in the rest. The chain employs TRBV2 and TRBJ2-2; D is undetermined. The length of the CDR3 is 11 residues. Per the germline V gene, CDR1 is SNHLY and CDR2 is FYNNEI. The CDR3 reads CASSDLEKLFF. The sequenced part of the CDR3 DNA is TGTGCCAGCAGTGACCTAGAAAAG. Complete variable domain (other parts from reference TRBV2 and TRBJ2-2): EPEVTQTPSHQVTQMGQEVILRCVPISNHLYFYWYRQILGQKVEFLVSFYNNEISEKSEIFDDQFSVERPDGSNFTLKIRSTKLEDSAMYFCASSDLEKLFFGEGSRLTVL.

To note about this clone: The read finishes 3 residues shy of the CDR3 end, and the germline J gene is used to complete it. J is TRBJ2-3 and V is TRBV19; tentatively, D is TRBD1 (5 bases). The CDR3 runs 15 residues. The germline V gene encodes CDR1 LNHDA and CDR2 SQIVND (reference sequence). The CDR3 region is CASTSPWGLNQPQYF. CDR3 DNA, as far as it was read: TGTGCCAGTACCTCACCCTGGGGCCTCAATCAGCCG.

In regard to this clone: The read ends 3 residues early relative to the CDR3; the germline J gene fills the gap. J is TRBJ2-5 and V is TRBV2; perhaps TRBD1 as D (6 bases). This CDR3 contains 15 residues. From germline, CDR1 is SNHLY and CDR2 FYNNEI. This CDR3 is CASQEQYGGTDTQYF. The part of the CDR3 DNA that was read is TGTGCCAGTCAGGAGCAGTATGGGGGCACAGATACC.

As regards this clone: The read comes to an end 3 residues before the CDR3 does, leaving the germline J gene to fill in the end. V usage is TRBV10-3 and J usage is TRBJ2-1, with 9 bases fitting TRBD2. The ends lost 11 bases at V and 5 bases at J; junction bases unmatched: 10. Germline V gene sequence: CDR1 ENHRY, CDR2 SYGVKD. This CDR3 contains 14 residues. CDR3 sequence reads: CASTVAGAHNEQFF. CDR3 DNA (partial): TGTGCCTCCACTGTAGCGGGAGCCCACAATGAG.

Here the CDR3 reads CASSLSTGGTNEKLFF. The sequenced CDR3 bases are TGTGCCAGCTCGCTCTCGACAGGGGGCACTAATGAAAAA. This chain links TRBV18 with TRBJ1-4; 10 bases agree with TRBD1. The read ends 3 residues before the CDR3 terminus; that terminus is restored from the germline J gene. With V trimmed by 6 bases and J by 2 bases, 6 bases remained unmatched. Germline V gives CDR1 KGHSH, CDR2 LQKENI. The CDR3 is 16 amino acids. The entire variable domain, with the rest obtained from reference TRBV18 and TRBJ1-4, is as follows: NAGVMQNPRHLVRRRGQEARLRCSPMKGHSHVYWYRQLPEEGLKFMVYLQKENIIDESGMPKERFSAEFPKEGPSILRIQQVVRGDSAAYFCASSLSTGGTNEKLFFGSGTQLSVL.

A note on this clone: The read falls 3 residues short of the CDR3 end, and the missing part is taken from the germline J gene. The sample has other DNA sequences that encode this CDR3 too. This sequence joins TRBV7-2 and TRBJ1-3; 7 bases fit TRBD1. The junction had 3 bases not matched to a gene; V was cut back by 5 bases and J by 2 bases. The CDR3 has 14 amino acids. The germline gives CDR1 SGHTA, CDR2 FQGNSA. The CDR3 spells CASSITGAGNTIYF. Partial CDR3 DNA: TGTGCCAGCAGCATCACAGGGGCTGGAAACACC.

Regarding this clone: The CDR3 end is not reached by the read, which stops 3 residues before it; the germline J gene fills it in. J is TRBJ2-7 and V is TRBV5-8; D may be TRBD1 (5 bases). V lost 2 bases, J lost 2 bases, and 11 bases lay in between. CDR1 and CDR2 (germline): SGHTS, YDEGEE. The CDR3 has 14 amino acids. The CDR3 protein is CASSFSRQTYEQYF. The sequenced CDR3 bases are TGTGCCAGCAGCTTTTCTCGACAGACCTACGAG.

Notes on this clone: The read terminates 3 residues before the CDR3 end, so the remaining end is supplied by the germline J gene. The rearrangement uses TRBV20-1 and TRBJ2-4, with 9 bases identical to TRBD1. J was trimmed by 8 bases and V by 7 bases; bases with no gene match: 9. CDR1 is DFQATT, CDR2 SNEGSKA, per germline (reference sequence). The CDR3 spans 13 residues. This CDR3 is CSVRGTGSDIQYF. The DNA read from the CDR3 is TGCAGTGTCAGAGGGACAGGGAGTGACATT.

As for this clone: The CDR3 goes on 3 residues after the read ends, and that part is filled in from the germline J gene. This rearrangement joins TRBV11-3 to TRBJ2-3; no definite D call. The germline gives CDR1 SGHNT, CDR2 YENEEA. This CDR3 spans 14 amino acids. CDR3 amino acids: CASSFNKIQETQYF. CDR3 bases read: TGTGCCAGCAGCTTCAACAAAATCCAAGAGACG.

Comments on this clone: The DNA ends 3 residues before the CDR3 does, and the rest of the CDR3 is filled in from the germline J gene. This chain connects TRBV7-6 to TRBJ2-5; 11 nucleotides align to TRBD2. The CDR3 is 15 residues long. CDR1 SGHVS and CDR2 FNYEAQ come from the germline V gene. V lost 1 base to trimming and J lost 4 bases; unmatched junction nucleotides: 2. Partial CDR3 DNA: TGTGCCAGCAGCTTAGGTAGCGGGAGGGTAGAGACC. It translates to CASSLGSGRVET. The full CDR3 protein reads CASSLGSGRVETQYF.

About this clone itself: The read ends 3 residues early relative to the CDR3; the germline J gene fills the gap. The chain has TRBV19 and TRBJ2-2, with 10 bases lining up with TRBD2. V was clipped by 6 bases and J by 5 bases; unmatched bases: 12. The CDR3 extends over 17 amino acids. CDR1 is LNHDA and CDR2 is SQIVND in the germline V gene (reference sequence). The CDR3 loop is CASRATSGLIKTGELFF. The part of the CDR3 DNA that was read is TGTGCCAGTAGGGCGACTAGCGGGTTAATTAAGACCGGGGAG.

Comments on this clone: Sequencing ends 3 residues short of the CDR3 end; the germline J gene provides the rest. This chain connects TRBV5-1 to TRBJ2-5; 7 positions agree with TRBD2. The germline V gene has CDR1 SGHRS and CDR2 YFSETQ. The length of the CDR3 is 15 residues. The CDR3 loop is CASSLGGLDADTQYF. The CDR3 bases that were read are TGCGCCAGCAGCTTGGGCGGACTAGATGCAGATACC.

As to this clone: The read gets to within 3 residues of the CDR3 end, and the germline J gene fills in the rest. This chain uses TRBV7-2 with TRBJ2-5; 10 positions match TRBD1. Losses at the gene ends were 3 bases for V and 4 bases for J; bases not matched to a gene: 2. Germline loops: CDR1 SGHTA, CDR2 FQGNSA. There are 14 residues in the CDR3. This chain's CDR3 is CASSLTGGVETQYF. The CDR3 bases that were read are TGTGCCAGCAGCTTGACAGGGGGCGTAGAGACC.

To note about this clone: The CDR3 end lies 3 residues beyond the end of the read and is filled in from the germline J gene. The rearrangement joins TRBV30 to TRBJ1-2; TRBD1 is a possible D gene (6 bases). This CDR3 is built from 14 residues. Trimming removed 3 bases at V and 3 bases at J, with 14 bases between. Germline loops: CDR1 GTSNPN, CDR2 SVGIG (reference sequence). The sequenced CDR3 bases are TGTGCCTGGAGCGAAGGGGGTTCCTACTATGGC. It is translated as CAWSEGGSYYG. The CDR3 as a whole reads CAWSEGGSYYGYTF.

Remarks on this clone: From the germline J gene comes the end of the CDR3, since the read stops 3 residues before it. The chain joins TRBV10-3 to TRBJ2-7; maybe TRBD2 (6 bases). Trimming removed 3 bases at V and 6 bases at J, with 12 bases between. The CDR3 contains 13 residues. Germline CDR1 and CDR2: ENHRY and SYGVKD. CDR3 DNA (partial): TGTGCCATCAGTGAAGGCGGGGTAGGCGAG. It encodes CAISEGGVGE. The entire CDR3 is CAISEGGVGEQYF.